The source of this T cell receptor beta chain is a study of identical twins. A universal primer site arose from template switching, and cDNA bore unique molecular identifiers. Via MiXCR, TCRdb re-called the 5' RACE reads, giving one row per CDR3 protein. The sample lists approximately 260,000 distinct CDR3 sequences, around 8.3% seen once, with about 3% in the top ten. This clonotype appeared a few times. Antigen: not known. Study observations and caveats: Fewer insertions were carried by abundant cord blood beta clonotypes, but none was seen in memory repertoires. Out-of-frame alpha sequences shared by twins showed excess low generation probability. Models predicted less out-of-frame TCR alpha sharing in monozygotic twins than was found.

The length of the CDR3 is 13 residues. The germline V and J ends were trimmed by 9 bases and 0 bases, with 12 bases remaining between them. Per the germline V gene, CDR1 is SEHNR and CDR2 is FQNEAQ (reference sequence). The sample was also linked to a second study, of yellow fever vaccine responses in identical twins.

This clonotype was obtained from a woman aged 18-29 years in good health. This rearrangement joins TRBV7-9 to TRBJ2-7; D might be TRBD1 or TRBD2, each matching 5 bases. Input material: CD8+ T cells sorted from blood. In DNA, the CDR3 is TGTGCCAGTGGGACCACAGACTCCTACGAGCAGTACTTC. As protein: CASGTTDSYEQYF. Combining the CDR3 with reference TRBV7-9 and TRBJ2-7 gives the whole variable domain DTGVSQNPRHKITKRGQNVTFRCDPISEHNRLYWYRQTLGQGPEFLTYFQNEAQLEKSRLLSDRFSAERPKGSFSTLEIQRTEQGDSAMYLCASGTTDSYEQYFGPGTRLTVT.